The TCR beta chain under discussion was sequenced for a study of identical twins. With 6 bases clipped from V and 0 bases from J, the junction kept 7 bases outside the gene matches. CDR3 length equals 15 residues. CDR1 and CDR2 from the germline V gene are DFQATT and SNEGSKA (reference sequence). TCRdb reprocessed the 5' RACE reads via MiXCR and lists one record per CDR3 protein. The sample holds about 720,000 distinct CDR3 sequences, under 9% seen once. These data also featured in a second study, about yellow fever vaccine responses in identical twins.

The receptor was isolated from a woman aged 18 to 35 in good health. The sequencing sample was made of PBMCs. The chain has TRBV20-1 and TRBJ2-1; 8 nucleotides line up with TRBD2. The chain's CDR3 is CSAVREGRSYNEQFF. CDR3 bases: TGCAGTGCAGTACGGGAGGGCCGCTCCTACAATGAGCAGTTCTTC.